The sequence of this T cell receptor (beta chain) was determined in a study of blood T cell repertoires in COVID-19. Germline V gene data show CDR1 as MNHEY and CDR2 as SVGAGI. This CDR3 has 15 residues. The V end was cut by 2 bases, the J end by 0 bases, with 8 bases between. The repertoire was sequenced with immunoSEQ multiplex PCR; TCRdb's copy has only in-frame clones and lacks some. This table holds a few hundred thousand clones, 85% to 90% found once. Concerning this clone: The sample carries other DNA sequences with the same CDR3.

Clinical histories supplied by participants themselves formed the basis of cohort assignment. The sample taken for sequencing was PBMCs or T cells enriched from blood (not recorded which). The receptor was derived from a young woman who had recovered from COVID-19. This chain joins TRBV6-5 and TRBJ2-1, with a weak D call TRBD2 (6 bases). This chain's CDR3 is CASSYDGSSYNEQFF. CDR3 nucleotide sequence: TGTGCCAGCAGTTACGACGGGAGCTCCTACAATGAGCAGTTCTTC.